Each of the 22 T cell receptor beta chains below was sequenced from the same sample in a study of blood T cells in healthy people across ages. Next came a second PCR, run for 7 to 11 cycles, which used a sample-barcoded 5' primer along with a J-beta primer mix. MiXCR, run by TCRdb on the 5' RACE reads, gives a single entry per CDR3 protein. The sample lists fewer than 950,000 distinct CDR3 sequences; about 53% were seen once. The sequencing sample was made of blood. These receptors originate from a man aged 80 or over in good health.

The chain is built from TRBV12-3 or TRBV12-4 and TRBJ2-7, with D perhaps TRBD1 (5 bases). There are 16 residues in the CDR3. V lost 3 bases, J lost 2 bases, and 17 bases lay in between. The CDR3 region has the DNA TGTGCCAGCAGTTTCCCCCCCCCAACAGGCCCCTACGAGCAGTACTTC. It encodes CASSFPPPTGPYEQYF.

This rearrangement joins TRBV28 to TRBJ2-3, with D possibly matching TRBD2 (6 bases). V was clipped by 4 bases and J by 3 bases, with 17 bases between them. There are 16 residues in the CDR3. The V gene's germline CDR1 is MDHEN and CDR2 SYDVKM. In DNA, the CDR3 is TGTGCCAGCAGTTCCCCCTCGGGTGGGGGGACAGATACGCAGTATTTT. Translation gives CASSSPSGGGTDTQYF.

This clonotype was picked up a small number of times. The chain has TRBV20-1 and TRBJ2-5, with 9 bases aligning to TRBD2. The last part of the DNA fits TRBJ2-7 better; the J call may be wrong. Per germline, CDR1 DFQATT and CDR2 SNEGSKA (reference sequence). CDR3 length: 15 residues. The CDR3 loop is CSARESRLAAYEQYF. The CDR3 region has the DNA TGCAGTGCTAGAGAGTCGAGACTAGCGGCCTACGAGCAGTACTTC.

This chain connects TRBV20-1 to TRBJ1-5; D unresolved. The V and J ends lost 3 bases and 2 bases respectively, with 11 bases between them. Germline CDR1 and CDR2: DFQATT and SNEGSKA (reference sequence). The CDR3 sequence is 14 residues long. CDR3 coding DNA: TGCAGTGCTAGTGAGGGTGGCGGCAATCAGCCCCAGCATTTT. Translated, it gives CSASEGGGNQPQHF.

This chain joins TRBV5-1 and TRBJ2-5; D is ambiguous. The CDR3 contains 15 residues. Germline V gene data show CDR1 as SGHRS and CDR2 as YFSETQ. Deletions cut 4 bases from V and 2 bases from J, with 15 bases between. CDR3 in DNA: TGCGCCAGCAGCCGCTGGGCAGCCTTACAAGAGACCCAGTACTTC. It yields the protein CASSRWAALQETQYF.

This chain connects TRBV7-2 to TRBJ2-7; TRBD1 or TRBD2 may be the D gene (7 bases each). Trimming removed 7 bases from V and 3 bases from J, with 22 bases in between. This CDR3 contains 16 residues. The V gene's germline CDR1 is SGHTA and CDR2 FQGNSA. CDR3: CASNPHETGRGYEQYF. CDR3 sequence (DNA): TGTGCCAGCAACCCCCATGAGACAGGGAGGGGCTACGAGCAGTACTTC. Together with reference TRBV7-2 and TRBJ2-7, the CDR3 gives the full variable domain: GAGVSQSPSNKVTEKGKDVELRCDPISGHTALYWYRQSLGQGLEFLIYFQGNSAPDKSGLPSDRFSAERTGGSVSTLTIQRTQQEDSAVYLCASNPHETGRGYEQYFGPGTRLTVT.

The V call is TRBV7-9, the J call TRBJ2-5, with D perhaps TRBD2 (6 bases). The DNA matches TRBJ2-7 better at its end, which makes the J call doubtful. The CDR3 has 15 residues. The germline gives CDR1 SEHNR, CDR2 FQNEAQ (reference sequence). The CDR3 region is CASSLGGGASGEQYF. The CDR3 DNA follows: TGTGCCAGCAGCTTAGGGGGCGGGGCCTCGGGCGAGCAGTACTTC.

This clonotype was counted between two and nine times. The chain recombines TRBV24-1 with TRBJ2-3; no clear D. V lost 3 bases and J 3 bases, leaving 9 bases between the germline ends. This CDR3 is 14 amino acids long. Germline V gene sequence: CDR1 KGHDR, CDR2 SFDVKD. CDR3 residues: CATSDLRATDTQYF. As DNA, the CDR3 is TGTGCCACCAGTGATCTGAGAGCGACAGATACGCAGTATTTT.

This clonotype was seen only once. The chain combines TRBV9 with TRBJ2-1, with a tentative D call TRBD1 (5 bases). Between the trimmed V and J ends, which lost 0 bases and 3 bases, there was a span of 13 bases. This CDR3 contains 16 residues. From germline, CDR1 is SGDLS and CDR2 YYNGEE. The CDR3 loop reads CASSVGPGSGYNEQFF. CDR3 sequence (DNA): TGTGCCAGCAGCGTAGGACCAGGGTCGGGCTACAATGAGCAGTTCTTC.

The chain carries TRBV20-1 and TRBJ2-7; the match to TRBD2 covers 11 bases. Germline assignment: CDR1 DFQATT and CDR2 SNEGSKA (reference sequence). CDR3 length: 16 amino acids. V was pared by 0 bases and J by 2 bases, with 6 bases of the junction left unmatched. CDR3 in DNA: TGCAGTGCTAGAGATCGGAGACTAGCGGGGACCTACGAGCAGTACTTC. Its protein is CSARDRRLAGTYEQYF.

The rearrangement joins TRBV10-3 to TRBJ2-7; no clear D gene. This CDR3 comprises 11 residues. With 4 bases removed from V and 5 bases from J, the gap between germline ends came to 6 bases. Germline V CDR1 and CDR2: ENHRY, SYGVKD. CDR3 sequence reads: CAISVGDEQYF. CDR3 DNA sequence: TGTGCCATCAGTGTAGGCGACGAGCAGTACTTC.

This clonotype appeared many times. This chain uses TRBV6-4 with TRBJ2-3; D is perhaps TRBD1 (5 bases). Deletions cut 2 bases from V and 3 bases from J, with 6 bases between. From germline, CDR1 is MRHNA and CDR2 SNTAGT. The CDR3 covers 13 residues. The CDR3, as DNA: TGTGCCAGCAGTGACAGGGGAACAGATACGCAGTATTTT. Amino acids: CASSDRGTDTQYF.

This clonotype was detected only a few times. This chain connects TRBV5-1 to TRBJ1-1; tentative D call: TRBD1 (5 bases). The germline gives CDR1 SGHRS, CDR2 YFSETQ. V was cut by 0 bases and J by 1 base, with 10 bases left in between. This CDR3 region has 15 residues. The CDR3 DNA reads TGCGCCAGCAGCTTGGATCCAGGGTGGAACACTGAAGCTTTCTTT. Residues: CASSLDPGWNTEAFF.

This clonotype occurred a few times. V usage is TRBV20-1 and J usage is TRBJ1-2; D is perhaps TRBD1 (6 bases). Trimming left V 0 bases short and J 4 bases short, with 9 bases between. This CDR3 contains 13 residues. The germline CDR1 and CDR2 sequences are DFQATT and SNEGSKA (reference sequence). CDR3 DNA: TGCAGTGCTAGAGATACAGGGACCTATGGCTACACCTTC. Translated, it gives CSARDTGTYGYTF.

This chain uses TRBV5-4 with TRBJ2-3; TRBD2 agrees at 12 bases. CDR1 and CDR2 from the germline V gene are SGHNT and YYREEE (reference sequence). The CDR3 is 15 residues long. With V trimmed by 4 bases and J by 14 bases, 14 bases remained unmatched. CDR3 protein: CASSHRTSGIGYAYF. The CDR3 DNA is TGTGCCAGCAGCCACAGGACTAGCGGGATTGGATACGCGTATTTT. Combining the CDR3 with reference TRBV5-4 and TRBJ2-3 gives the whole variable domain ETGVTQSPTHLIKTRGQQVTLRCSSQSGHNTVSWYQQALGQGPQFIFQYYREEENGRGNFPPRFSGLQFPNYSSELNVNALELDDSALYLCASSHRTSGIGYAYFGPGTRLTVL.

There are a few counts of this clonotype. V gene TRBV5-6 combines with J gene TRBJ1-2, with TRBD1 as a possible D gene (6 bases). CDR1 is SGHDT, CDR2 YYEEEE, per germline. The CDR3 contains 12 residues. V was clipped by 6 bases and J by 9 bases, with 15 bases between them. The CDR3 region is CASNGGLGSYTF. The CDR3 nucleotides read TGTGCCAGCAACGGGGGGCTGGGGAGCTACACCTTC.

This clonotype came up once. CDR3 in DNA: TGCAGCGTTCGCCCTAGGGGGAGGGACACTGAAGCTTTCTTT. Residues: CSVRPRGRDTEAFF. J is TRBJ1-1 and V is TRBV29-1, with D perhaps matching TRBD1 (6 bases). The V end was cut by 5 bases, the J end by 3 bases, with 16 bases between. Looked up from germline, CDR1 is SQVTM and CDR2 is ANQGSEA. The CDR3 spans 14 residues.

The chain is built from TRBV29-1 and TRBJ2-3, with TRBD2 identical over 14 bases. V dropped 6 bases and J dropped 4; count of bases not matched to a gene: 15. Germline V gene sequence: CDR1 SQVTM, CDR2 ANQGSEA. The length of the CDR3 is 18 residues. The CDR3, as DNA: TGCAGCGTGGCTGGGACTAGCGGGAGCGGACGCCTCGCAGATACGCAGTATTTT. Translated, it gives CSVAGTSGSGRLADTQYF.

This rearrangement joins TRBV10-1 to TRBJ1-1; tentatively, D is TRBD1 (5 bases). V lost 4 bases and J 8 bases, leaving 11 bases between the germline ends. The length of the CDR3 is 12 residues. Looked up from germline, CDR1 is WNHNN and CDR2 is SYGVQD (reference sequence). The CDR3 is CASSAGREEAFF. The CDR3 region has the DNA TGCGCCAGCAGTGCCGGCAGGGAGGAAGCTTTCTTT.

This clonotype occurred a few times. The chain uses TRBV5-1 and TRBJ2-3; TRBD1 matches at 8 bases. This CDR3 comprises 17 residues. The junction had 9 bases not matched to a gene; V was cut back by 3 bases and J by 0 bases. Germline CDR1 and CDR2: SGHRS and YFSETQ. DNA of the CDR3: TGCGCCAGCAGCTACCCAACCGGGACAGGAAGCACAGATACGCAGTATTTT. This gives the protein CASSYPTGTGSTDTQYF.

The chain joins TRBV3-1 to TRBJ1-5, with D perhaps TRBD1 (6 bases). Looked up from germline, CDR1 is LGHDT and CDR2 is YNNKEL (reference sequence). V was clipped by 3 bases and J by 5 bases, with 11 bases between them. CDR3 length: 14 amino acids. CDR3 in amino acids: CASSQSNRDQPQHF. CDR3 nucleotides: TGTGCCAGCAGCCAGTCAAACAGGGATCAGCCCCAGCATTTT.

This clonotype was seen only a few times. The chain employs TRBV2 and TRBJ2-7; 8 bases fit TRBD1. V shed 3 bases, J shed 6 bases, and the junction held 10 bases outside the gene matches. The CDR3 consists of 15 residues. The V gene's germline CDR1 is SNHLY and CDR2 FYNNEI. As DNA, the CDR3 is TGTGCCAGCAGTGACCTAGGACAGGGTCGGAGCGAGCAGTACTTC. Translating it yields CASSDLGQGRSEQYF.